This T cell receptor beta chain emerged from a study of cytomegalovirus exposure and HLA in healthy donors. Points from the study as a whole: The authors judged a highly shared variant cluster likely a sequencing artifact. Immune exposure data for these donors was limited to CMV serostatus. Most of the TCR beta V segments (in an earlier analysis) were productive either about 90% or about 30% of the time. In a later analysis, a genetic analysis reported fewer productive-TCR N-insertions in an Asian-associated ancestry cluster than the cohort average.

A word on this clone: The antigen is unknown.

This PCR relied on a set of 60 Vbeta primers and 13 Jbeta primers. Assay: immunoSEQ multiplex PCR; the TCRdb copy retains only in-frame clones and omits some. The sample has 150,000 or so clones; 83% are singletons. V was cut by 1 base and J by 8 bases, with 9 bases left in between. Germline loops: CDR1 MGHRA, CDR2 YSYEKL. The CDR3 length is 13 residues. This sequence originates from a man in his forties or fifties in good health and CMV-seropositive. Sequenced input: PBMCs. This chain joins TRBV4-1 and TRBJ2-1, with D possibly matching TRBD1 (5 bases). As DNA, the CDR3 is TGCGCCAGCAGCCAAGCAGGGTTAGATGAGCAGTTCTTC. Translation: CASSQAGLDEQFF.